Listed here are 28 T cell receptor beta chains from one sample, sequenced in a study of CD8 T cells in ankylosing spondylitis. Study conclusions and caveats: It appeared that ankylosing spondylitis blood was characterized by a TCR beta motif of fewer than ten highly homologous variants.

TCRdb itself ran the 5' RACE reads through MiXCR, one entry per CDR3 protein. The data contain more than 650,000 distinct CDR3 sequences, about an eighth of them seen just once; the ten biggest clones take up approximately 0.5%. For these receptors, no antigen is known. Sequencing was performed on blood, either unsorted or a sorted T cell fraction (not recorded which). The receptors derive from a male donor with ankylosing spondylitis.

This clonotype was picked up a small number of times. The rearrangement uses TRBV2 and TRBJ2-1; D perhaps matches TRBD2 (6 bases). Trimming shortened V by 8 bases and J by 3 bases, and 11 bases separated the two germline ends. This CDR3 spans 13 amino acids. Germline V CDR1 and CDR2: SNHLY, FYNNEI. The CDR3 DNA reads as TGTGCCAGCGGACCGACTAGCTACAATGAGCAGTTCTTC. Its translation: CASGPTSYNEQFF.

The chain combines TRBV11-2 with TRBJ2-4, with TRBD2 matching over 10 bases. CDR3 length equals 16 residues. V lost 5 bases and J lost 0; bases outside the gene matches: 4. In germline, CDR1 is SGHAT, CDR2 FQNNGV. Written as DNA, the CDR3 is TGTGCCAGCAGCCGGACTAGCGGACTAGCCAAAAACATTCAGTACTTC. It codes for CASSRTSGLAKNIQYF.

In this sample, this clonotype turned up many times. CDR3 DNA sequence: TGTGCCAGCAGTCCTGGGGTCCTCTGGGGAAAAGCTTTCTTT. It encodes CASSPGVLWGKAFF. The chain links TRBV12-3 or TRBV12-4 to TRBJ1-1; no reliable D call. The germline V and J ends were trimmed by 5 bases and 9 bases, with 19 bases remaining between them. The CDR3 totals 14 residues.

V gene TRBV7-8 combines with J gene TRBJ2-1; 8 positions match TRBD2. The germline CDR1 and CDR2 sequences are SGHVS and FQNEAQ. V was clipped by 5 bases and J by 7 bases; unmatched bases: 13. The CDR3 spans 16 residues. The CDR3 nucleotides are TGTGCCAGCAGCATGGGGGGAGCGGGGGCTCTAAATGAGCAGTTCTTC. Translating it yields CASSMGGAGALNEQFF.

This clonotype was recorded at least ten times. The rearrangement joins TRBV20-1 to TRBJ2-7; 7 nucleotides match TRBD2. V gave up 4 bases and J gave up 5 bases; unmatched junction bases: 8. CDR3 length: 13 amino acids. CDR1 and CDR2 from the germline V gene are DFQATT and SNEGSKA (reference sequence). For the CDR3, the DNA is TGCAGTGCTACCCCGGGGGGTGGGGACGAGCAGTACTTC. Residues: CSATPGGGDEQYF.

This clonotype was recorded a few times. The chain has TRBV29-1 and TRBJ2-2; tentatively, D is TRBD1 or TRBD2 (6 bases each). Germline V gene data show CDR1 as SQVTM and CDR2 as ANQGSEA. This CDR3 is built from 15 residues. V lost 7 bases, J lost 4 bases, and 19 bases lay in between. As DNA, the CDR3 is TGCAGCGCCGAAGGGGGAGGCCCGACCACCGGGGAGCTGTTTTTT. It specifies CSAEGGGPTTGELFF.

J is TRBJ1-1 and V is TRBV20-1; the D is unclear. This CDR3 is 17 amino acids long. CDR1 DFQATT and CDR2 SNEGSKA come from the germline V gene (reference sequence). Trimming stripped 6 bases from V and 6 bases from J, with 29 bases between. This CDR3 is CSAPAPPGGEGPPEAFF. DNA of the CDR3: TGCAGTGCCCCGGCCCCCCCGGGAGGTGAAGGTCCGCCTGAAGCTTTCTTT.

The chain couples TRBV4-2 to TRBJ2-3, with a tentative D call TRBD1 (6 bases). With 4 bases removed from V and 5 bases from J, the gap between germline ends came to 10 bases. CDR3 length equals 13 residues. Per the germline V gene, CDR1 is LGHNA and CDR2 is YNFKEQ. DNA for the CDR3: TGTGCCAGCAGCCCACAGGGAAGAGATACGCAGTATTTT. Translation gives CASSPQGRDTQYF.

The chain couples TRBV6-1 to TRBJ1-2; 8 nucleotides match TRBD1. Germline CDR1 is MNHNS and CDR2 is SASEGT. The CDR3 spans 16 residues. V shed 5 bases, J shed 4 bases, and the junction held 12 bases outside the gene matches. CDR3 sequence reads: CASSLYRGQDLYGYTF. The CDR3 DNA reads TGTGCCAGCAGTCTCTATAGGGGACAGGATCTCTATGGCTACACCTTC.

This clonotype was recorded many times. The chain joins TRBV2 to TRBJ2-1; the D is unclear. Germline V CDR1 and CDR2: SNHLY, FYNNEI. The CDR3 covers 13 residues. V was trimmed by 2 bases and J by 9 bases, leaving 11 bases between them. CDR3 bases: TGTGCCAGCAGTGAAAGGCCCGTCGCTGAGCAGTTCTTC. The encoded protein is CASSERPVAEQFF.

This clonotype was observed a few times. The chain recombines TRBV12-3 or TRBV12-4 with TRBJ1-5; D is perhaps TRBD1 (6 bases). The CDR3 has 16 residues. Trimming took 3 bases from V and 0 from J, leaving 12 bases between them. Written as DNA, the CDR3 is TGTGCCAGCAGTTTTGGGGGACATTATAGCAATCAGCCCCAGCATTTT. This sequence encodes CASSFGGHYSNQPQHF.

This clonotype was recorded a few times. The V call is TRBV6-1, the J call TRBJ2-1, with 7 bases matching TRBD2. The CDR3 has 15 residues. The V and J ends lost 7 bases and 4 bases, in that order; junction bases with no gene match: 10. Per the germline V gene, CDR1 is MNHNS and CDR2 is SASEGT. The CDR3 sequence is CASTRGEGPYNEQFF. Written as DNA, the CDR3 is TGTGCCAGCACCCGAGGGGAGGGACCTTACAATGAGCAGTTCTTC.

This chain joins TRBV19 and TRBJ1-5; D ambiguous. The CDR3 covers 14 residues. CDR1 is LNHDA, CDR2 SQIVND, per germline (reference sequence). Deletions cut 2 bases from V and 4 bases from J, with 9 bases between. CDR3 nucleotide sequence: TGTGCCAGTAGTATAAGGCCAGTTAATCAGCCCCAGCATTTT. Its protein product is CASSIRPVNQPQHF.

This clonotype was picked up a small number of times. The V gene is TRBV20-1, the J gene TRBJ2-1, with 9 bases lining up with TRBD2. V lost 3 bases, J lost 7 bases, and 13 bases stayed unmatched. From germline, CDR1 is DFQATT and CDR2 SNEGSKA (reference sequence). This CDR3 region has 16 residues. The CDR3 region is CSASSPLAGIRNEQFF. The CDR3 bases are TGCAGTGCTAGCTCCCCCCTAGCGGGAATTAGGAATGAGCAGTTCTTC.

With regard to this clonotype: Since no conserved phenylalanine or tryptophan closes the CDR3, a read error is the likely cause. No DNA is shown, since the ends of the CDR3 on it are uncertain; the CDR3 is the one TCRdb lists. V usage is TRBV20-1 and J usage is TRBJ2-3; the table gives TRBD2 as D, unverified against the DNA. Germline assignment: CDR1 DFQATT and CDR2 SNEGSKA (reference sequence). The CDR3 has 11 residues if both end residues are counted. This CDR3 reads CSAEGGSRGGV.

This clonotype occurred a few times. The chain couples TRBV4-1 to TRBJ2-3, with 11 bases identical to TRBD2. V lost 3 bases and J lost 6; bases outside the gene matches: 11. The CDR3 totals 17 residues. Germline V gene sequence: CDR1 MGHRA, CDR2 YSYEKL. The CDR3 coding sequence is TGCGCCAGCAGCCATCTAGCGGGAGGATATTCGAGGGATACGCAGTATTTT. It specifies CASSHLAGGYSRDTQYF.

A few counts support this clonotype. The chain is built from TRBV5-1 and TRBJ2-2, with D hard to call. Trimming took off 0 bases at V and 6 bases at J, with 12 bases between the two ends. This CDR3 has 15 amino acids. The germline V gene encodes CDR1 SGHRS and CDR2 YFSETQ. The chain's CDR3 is CASSLVWVEAGELFF. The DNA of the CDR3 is TGCGCCAGCAGCTTGGTTTGGGTCGAGGCCGGGGAGCTGTTTTTT.

The CDR3 region has the DNA TGCGCCAGCAGCAGACAGGTCCGCGCGATCAGGAACACTGAAGCTTTCTTT. Its translation: CASSRQVRAIRNTEAFF. The chain couples TRBV5-1 to TRBJ1-1; tentative D call: TRBD1 (6 bases). Germline V gene sequence: CDR1 SGHRS, CDR2 YFSETQ. CDR3 length equals 17 residues. The ends were cut back, 4 bases at V and 1 base at J, with 20 bases in the middle.

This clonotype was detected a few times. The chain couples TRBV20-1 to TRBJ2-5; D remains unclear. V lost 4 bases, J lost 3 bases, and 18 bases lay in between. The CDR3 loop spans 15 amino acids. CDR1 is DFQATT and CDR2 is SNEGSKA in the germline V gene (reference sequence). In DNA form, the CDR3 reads TGCAGTGCTACTCCTGCCTGGGCTGCGAAAGAGACCCAGTACTTC. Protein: CSATPAWAAKETQYF.

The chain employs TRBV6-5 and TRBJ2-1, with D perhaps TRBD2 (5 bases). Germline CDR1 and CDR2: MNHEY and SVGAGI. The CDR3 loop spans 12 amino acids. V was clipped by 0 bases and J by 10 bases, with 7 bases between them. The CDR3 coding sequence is TGTGCCAGCAGTTACTCGACGGGGGAGCAGTTCTTC. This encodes CASSYSTGEQFF.

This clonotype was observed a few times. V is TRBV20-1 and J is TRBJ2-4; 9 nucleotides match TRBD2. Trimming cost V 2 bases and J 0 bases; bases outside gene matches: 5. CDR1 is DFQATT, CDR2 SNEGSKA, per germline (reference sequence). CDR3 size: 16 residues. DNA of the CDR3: TGCAGTGCTAGACCCCGACTAGCGGTAGCCAAAAACATTCAGTACTTC. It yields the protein CSARPRLAVAKNIQYF.

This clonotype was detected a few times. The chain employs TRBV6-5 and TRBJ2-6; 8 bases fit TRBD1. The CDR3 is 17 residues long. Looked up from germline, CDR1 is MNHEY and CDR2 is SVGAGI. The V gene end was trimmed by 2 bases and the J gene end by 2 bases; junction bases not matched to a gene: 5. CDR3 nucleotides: TGTGCCAGCAGTTACCAACCAGGGGGCACTGGGGCCAACGTCCTGACTTTC. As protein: CASSYQPGGTGANVLTF.

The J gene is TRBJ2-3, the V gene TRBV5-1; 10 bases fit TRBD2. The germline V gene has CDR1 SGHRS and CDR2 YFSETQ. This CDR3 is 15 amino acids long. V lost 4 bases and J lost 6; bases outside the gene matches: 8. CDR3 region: CASSVLAGVVDTQYF. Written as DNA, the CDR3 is TGCGCCAGCAGCGTCCTAGCGGGGGTTGTGGATACGCAGTATTTT.

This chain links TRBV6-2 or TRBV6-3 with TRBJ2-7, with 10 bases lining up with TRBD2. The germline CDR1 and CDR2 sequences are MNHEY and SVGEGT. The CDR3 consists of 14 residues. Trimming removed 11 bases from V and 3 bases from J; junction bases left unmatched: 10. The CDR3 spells CALKRTSGSYEQYF. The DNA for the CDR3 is TGTGCCCTTAAACGGACTAGCGGAAGCTACGAGCAGTACTTC.

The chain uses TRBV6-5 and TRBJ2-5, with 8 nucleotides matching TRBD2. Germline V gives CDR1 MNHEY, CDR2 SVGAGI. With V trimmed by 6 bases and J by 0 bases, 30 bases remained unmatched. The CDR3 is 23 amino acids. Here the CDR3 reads CASSPLISTRGSPRLAYQETQYF. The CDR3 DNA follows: TGTGCCAGCAGCCCCTTAATAAGTACCCGGGGGTCTCCTCGACTAGCGTACCAAGAGACCCAGTACTTC.

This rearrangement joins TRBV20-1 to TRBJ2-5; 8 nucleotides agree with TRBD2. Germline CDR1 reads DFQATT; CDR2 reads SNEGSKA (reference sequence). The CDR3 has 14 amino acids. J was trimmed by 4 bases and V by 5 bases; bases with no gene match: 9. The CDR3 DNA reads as TGCAGTGCTCCCCGGGGGGGTGGTGGAGAGACCCAGTACTTC. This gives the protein CSAPRGGGGETQYF.

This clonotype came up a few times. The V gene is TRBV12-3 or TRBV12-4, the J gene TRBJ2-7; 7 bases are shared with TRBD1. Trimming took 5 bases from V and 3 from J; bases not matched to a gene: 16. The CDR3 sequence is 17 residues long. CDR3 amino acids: CASSPWGRGSGGYEQYF. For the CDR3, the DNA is TGTGCCAGCAGTCCCTGGGGCCGCGGGTCAGGGGGCTACGAGCAGTACTTC.

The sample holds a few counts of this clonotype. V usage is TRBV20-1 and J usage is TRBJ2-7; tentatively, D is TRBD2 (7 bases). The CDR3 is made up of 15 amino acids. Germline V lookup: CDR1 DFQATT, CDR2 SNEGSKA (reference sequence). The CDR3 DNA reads TGCGGATCTCGTAGGGGGGGGCCCACAACCTACGAGCAGTACTTC. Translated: CGSRRGGPTTYEQYF.